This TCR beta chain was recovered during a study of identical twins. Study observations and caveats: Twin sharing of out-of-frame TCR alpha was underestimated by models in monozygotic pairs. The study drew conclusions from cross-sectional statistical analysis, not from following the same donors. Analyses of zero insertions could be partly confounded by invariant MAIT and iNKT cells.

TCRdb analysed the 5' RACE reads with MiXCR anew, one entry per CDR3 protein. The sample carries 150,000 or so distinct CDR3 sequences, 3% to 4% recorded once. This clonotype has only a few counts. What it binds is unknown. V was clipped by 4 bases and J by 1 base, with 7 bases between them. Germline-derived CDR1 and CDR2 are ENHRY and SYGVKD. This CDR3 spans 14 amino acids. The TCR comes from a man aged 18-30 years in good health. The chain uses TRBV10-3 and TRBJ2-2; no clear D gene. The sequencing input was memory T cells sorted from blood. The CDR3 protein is CAISVQQNTGELFF. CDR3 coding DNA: TGTGCCATCAGTGTTCAACAGAACACCGGGGAGCTGTTTTTT.